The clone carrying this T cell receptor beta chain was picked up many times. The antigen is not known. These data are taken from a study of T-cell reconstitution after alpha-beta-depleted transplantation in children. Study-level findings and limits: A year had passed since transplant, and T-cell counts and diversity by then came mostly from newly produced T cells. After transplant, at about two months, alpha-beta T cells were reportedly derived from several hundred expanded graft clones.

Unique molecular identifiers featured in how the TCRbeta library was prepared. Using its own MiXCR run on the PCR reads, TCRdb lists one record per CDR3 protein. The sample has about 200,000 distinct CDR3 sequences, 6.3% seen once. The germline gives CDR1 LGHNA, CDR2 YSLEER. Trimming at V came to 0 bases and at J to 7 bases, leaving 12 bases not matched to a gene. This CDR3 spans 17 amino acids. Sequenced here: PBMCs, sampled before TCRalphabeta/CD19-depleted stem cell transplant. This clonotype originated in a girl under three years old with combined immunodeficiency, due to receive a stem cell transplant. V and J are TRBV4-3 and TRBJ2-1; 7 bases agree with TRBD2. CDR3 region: CASSQDDPGGSRNEQFF. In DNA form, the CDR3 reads TGCGCCAGCAGCCAAGATGACCCCGGCGGGAGCAGAAATGAGCAGTTCTTC.